This T cell receptor beta chain was sequenced in a study of T cell responses to AZD1222 COVID-19 vaccine. The CDR3 runs to 13 residues. V was trimmed by 7 bases and J by 9 bases, leaving 13 bases between them. Germline assignment: CDR1 MNHEY and CDR2 SVGAGI. Regarding the study as a whole: There were vaccine-associated CD4 TCRs across spike, dominant at 160-218 and 743-854. Among the donors, most were white British and more were female, and clonal diversity was possibly underestimated.

Comments on this clone: What it recognizes is unknown.

The table came from immunoSEQ multiplex PCR; TCRdb's copy has only in-frame clones and leaves some out. The sample includes approximately 180,000 clones, around nine tenths of them seen just once. This TCR came from an adult in good health. The material was peripheral blood, obtained on day 0 of AZD1222 vaccination. The genes are TRBV6-5 and TRBJ1-6; tentatively, D is TRBD1 (5 bases). CDR3 in DNA: TGTGCCAGCAATCAGGGTATTGGTTCACCCCTCCACTTT. Protein: CASNQGIGSPLHF.